This T cell receptor (beta chain) was obtained from a study of T cell repertoires in cytomegalovirus infection. TCRdb used MiXCR to reprocess the reads, holding one entry per CDR3 protein. Here the sample spans about 260,000 distinct CDR3 sequences, around 13% being singletons. Notes on the study in general: Cumulative public TCR beta family frequency identified carriers of CMV plus the relevant HLA.

Concerning this clonotype itself: Its antigen is not identified.

The CDR3 extends over 12 amino acids. The ends were cut back, 2 bases at V and 8 bases at J, with 9 bases in the middle. CDR1 and CDR2 (germline): SGHDN, FVKESK. Sequencing was performed on PBMCs. The rearrangement joins TRBV14 to TRBJ1-1, with D unclear. The receptor was derived from a human donor in good health (CMV status not recorded). Some clones in this sample may be carry-over from other donors' samples. The CDR3 is CASSQSYLEAFF. CDR3 DNA sequence: TGTGCCAGCAGCCAATCGTACCTCGAAGCTTTCTTT.